The 6 T cell receptor beta chains listed next were all sequenced from one sample in a study of Ad26.COV2.S vaccination and SARS-CoV-2 variants. Treatment defined: 15 to 20 received Ad26.COV2.S at low or high dose, single or two shots; roughly five received placebo; per-sample allocation not given. At day 63 after the first vaccine or placebo injection, samples were drawn. Clones were read by immunoSEQ multiplex PCR, and TCRdb kept only the in-frame ones, dropping some. The sample has 430,000 or so clones, roughly 90% seen once. Source: peripheral blood, taken in a trial of Ad26.COV2.S vaccine versus placebo. The receptors were gathered from a person between 18 and 65 years old who received the Ad26.COV2.S COVID-19 vaccine or a placebo.

The chain recombines TRBV7-2 with TRBJ1-2; D gene uncertain. This CDR3 comprises 14 residues. Germline V CDR1 and CDR2: SGHTA, FQGNSA. The V end was cut by 0 bases, the J end by 5 bases, with 10 bases between. The DNA of the CDR3 is TGTGCCAGCAGCTTAGCGAATTGGGCTTATGGCTACACCTTC. This sequence encodes CASSLANWAYGYTF.

In this sample, this clone turned up a few times. In DNA form, the CDR3 reads TGCGCCAGCAGTGAGTCGATTGGTGAGAACACTGAAGCTTTCTTT. Translated: CASSESIGENTEAFF. The chain employs TRBV10-2 and TRBJ1-1; no clear D. This CDR3 is built from 15 residues. The germline V gene encodes CDR1 WSHSY and CDR2 SAAADI. V lost 0 bases to trimming and J lost 1 base, with 9 bases between them.

This rearrangement joins TRBV9 to TRBJ2-1, with 8 bases lining up with TRBD2. Germline V CDR1 and CDR2: SGDLS, YYNGEE. The CDR3 consists of 15 residues. V trimming: 6 bases; J trimming: 2 bases; junction bases outside the gene matches: 7. Written as DNA, the CDR3 is TGTGCCAGCACTCGGGACGGGAGGGCCTACAATGAGCAGTTCTTC. Translated: CASTRDGRAYNEQFF.

This clone is a singleton in its sample. The V gene is TRBV27, the J gene TRBJ2-3, with 16 bases identical to TRBD2. CDR1 and CDR2 (germline): MNHEY, SMNVEV (reference sequence). Trimming took 4 bases from V and 3 from J; bases not matched to a gene: 7. This CDR3 region has 18 residues. The CDR3 reads CASSSGTSGRAGTDTQYF. The CDR3 nucleotides read TGTGCCAGCAGTTCGGGGACTAGCGGGAGGGCCGGTACAGATACGCAGTATTTT.

The rearrangement uses TRBV4-3 and TRBJ2-1, with D unresolved. The germline V and J ends were trimmed by 1 base and 0 bases, with 10 bases remaining between them. Germline V CDR1 and CDR2: LGHNA, YSLEER. The CDR3 extends over 16 amino acids. In DNA form, the CDR3 reads TGCGCCAGCAGCCAAGCACTATACAACTCCTACAATGAGCAGTTCTTC. This sequence encodes CASSQALYNSYNEQFF.

CDR3 nucleotide sequence: TGTGCCAGCACATGGGAAAATCGGCCCCCCCTGGCCCAGCATTTT. Translated, it gives CASTWENRPPLAQHF. This chain joins TRBV6-6 and TRBJ1-5; no definite D call. Germline CDR1 is MNHNY and CDR2 is SVGAGI (reference sequence). This CDR3 has 15 amino acids. The V gene lost 7 bases and the J gene lost 11 bases, with 24 bases spanning the gap.